The 19 T cell receptor beta chains below were found in one sample sequenced in a study of OX40 agonist ivuxolimab in advanced cancers. Some clones are missing from TCRdb's copy, which holds only in-frame ones; the method was immunoSEQ multiplex PCR. This sample carries 55,000 to 75,000 clones, about 90% of them seen once, and the ten largest clones take 3.5% to 4%. The sample here was CD4+ or CD8+ T cells sorted from blood, taken in a trial of the OX40 agonist ivuxolimab. The receptors derive from an adult with an advanced solid tumor such as melanoma, head and neck, liver or kidney cancer.

CDR3 loop: CASSYPGTPNEQFF. DNA of the CDR3: TGTGCCAGCAGTTACCCCGGGACTCCAAATGAGCAGTTCTTC. The J gene is TRBJ2-1, the V gene TRBV6-5; tentatively, D is TRBD2 (6 bases). The V gene's germline CDR1 is MNHEY and CDR2 SVGAGI. V dropped 2 bases and J dropped 7 bases, with 12 bases sitting between them. The length of the CDR3 is 14 residues.

The V and J genes are TRBV21-1 and TRBJ2-7; the table calls TRBD1, which could not be checked here. TRBV21-1 is a pseudogene locus. The length of the CDR3 is 16 residues. CDR3 coding DNA: TGTGCCAGCAGCAACCCGGAGAGACAGGCTGACTACGAGCAGTACTTC. Residues: CASSNPERQADYEQYF.

The chain carries TRBV5-6 and TRBJ1-1; D is unclear. The CDR3 has 13 residues. V lost 2 bases, J lost 4 bases, and 9 bases lay in between. CDR1 is SGHDT, CDR2 YYEEEE, per germline. For the CDR3, the DNA is TGTGCCAGCAGCTTAGGGTTCGGCACTGAAGCTTTCTTT. Protein product: CASSLGFGTEAFF.

This clone showed up just once. The chain uses TRBV27 and TRBJ2-1; 16 nucleotides match TRBD2. CDR3 length: 20 amino acids. The V and J ends lost 4 bases and 5 bases, in that order; junction bases with no gene match: 14. Germline-derived CDR1 and CDR2 are MNHEY and SMNVEV (reference sequence). CDR3 residues: CASSSPTGLAGGPVHNEQFF. The CDR3 DNA is TGTGCCAGCAGTTCCCCAACGGGACTAGCGGGAGGGCCCGTTCACAATGAGCAGTTCTTC.

The chain joins TRBV5-8 to TRBJ1-5; possible D gene TRBD1, 5 bases. In germline, CDR1 is SGHTS, CDR2 YDEGEE. CDR3 size: 14 residues. V was clipped by 0 bases and J by 3 bases, with 7 bases between them. CDR3 bases: TGTGCCAGCAGCTTGGGGGGGTCCAATCAGCCCCAGCATTTT. It specifies CASSLGGSNQPQHF.

V and J are TRBV6-5 and TRBJ2-4, with 8 bases that match TRBD1. The V gene's germline CDR1 is MNHEY and CDR2 SVGAGI. V trimming: 6 bases; J trimming: 5 bases; junction bases outside the gene matches: 6. The CDR3 totals 14 residues. This CDR3 reads CASRPPGGENIQYF. The CDR3 coding sequence is TGTGCCAGCAGACCCCCAGGGGGCGAAAACATTCAGTACTTC.

V and J are TRBV15 and TRBJ2-3, with D tentatively TRBD1 (6 bases). The CDR3 spans 12 residues. Trimming pared 5 bases from V and 6 bases from J, leaving 9 bases between. Germline V lookup: CDR1 LNHNV, CDR2 YYDKDF (reference sequence). The CDR3 DNA is TGTGCCACCAGCTCAGGGGTCGATACGCAGTATTTT. It translates to CATSSGVDTQYF.

V gene TRBV2 combines with J gene TRBJ1-5; a weak D match, TRBD1 (5 bases). Trimming shortened V by 7 bases and J by 5 bases, and 12 bases separated the two germline ends. CDR3 length: 13 amino acids. The germline V gene has CDR1 SNHLY and CDR2 FYNNEI. CDR3 region: CASTGGAHQPQHF. The CDR3 region has the DNA TGTGCCAGCACAGGTGGGGCCCATCAGCCCCAGCATTTT. Drawing the rest from reference TRBV2 and TRBJ1-5, the complete variable domain is EPEVTQTPSHQVTQMGQEVILRCVPISNHLYFYWYRQILGQKVEFLVSFYNNEISEKSEIFDDQFSVERPDGSNFTLKIRSTKLEDSAMYFCASTGGAHQPQHFGDGTRLSIL.

The genes are TRBV5-1 and TRBJ2-7; D is unclear. This CDR3 is built from 12 residues. Trimming removed 0 bases from V and 2 bases from J, with 3 bases in between. CDR1 SGHRS and CDR2 YFSETQ come from the germline V gene. The CDR3 nucleotides read TGCGCCAGCAGCTTGGGGGCCTACGAGCAGTACTTC. Encoded protein: CASSLGAYEQYF.

V and J are TRBV27 and TRBJ2-7, with 8 bases aligning to TRBD2. V was pared by 4 bases and J by 0 bases, with 2 bases of the junction left unmatched. The CDR3 has 14 residues. Germline V lookup: CDR1 MNHEY, CDR2 SMNVEV (reference sequence). In DNA, the CDR3 is TGTGCCAGCAGTTGGAGCGGGAGCTCCTACGAGCAGTACTTC. It encodes CASSWSGSSYEQYF.

The chain recombines TRBV5-4 with TRBJ2-1; 8 nucleotides align to TRBD2. This CDR3 is built from 14 residues. Germline values: CDR1 SGHNT, CDR2 YYREEE (reference sequence). V lost 2 bases and J lost 6; bases outside the gene matches: 4. Written as DNA, the CDR3 is TGTGCCAGCAGCTTAAGTAGCGGGGCCAATGAGCAGTTCTTC. Translation gives CASSLSSGANEQFF.

The chain has TRBV27 and TRBJ2-1, with 8 bases fitting TRBD2. J gave up 8 bases and V 3 bases, and 9 bases lay outside the gene matches. There are 15 residues in the CDR3. Looked up from germline, CDR1 is MNHEY and CDR2 is SMNVEV (reference sequence). CDR3 coding DNA: TGTGCCAGCAGTTTCTCGGGACTAGACATACATGAGCAGTTCTTC. Translated: CASSFSGLDIHEQFF.

Concerning this clone: The same CDR3 is also encoded by other DNA sequences in this sample. The chain couples TRBV27 to TRBJ2-3; D unresolved. CDR1 MNHEY and CDR2 SMNVEV come from the germline V gene (reference sequence). Trimming removed 3 bases at V and 0 bases at J, with 10 bases between. The CDR3 has 15 residues. CDR3 loop: CASSLAVASTDTQYF. The CDR3 nucleotides read TGTGCCAGCAGTTTGGCGGTCGCTAGCACAGATACGCAGTATTTT.

The chain employs TRBV27 and TRBJ2-7; tentatively, D is TRBD2 (5 bases). Germline assignment: CDR1 MNHEY and CDR2 SMNVEV (reference sequence). V lost 5 bases and J lost 4, with 15 bases in between. CDR3 length: 14 residues. The CDR3 loop is CASSLSYGLYEQYF. CDR3 DNA: TGTGCCAGCAGTCTCTCTTACGGACTTTACGAGCAGTACTTC.

This sequence joins TRBV6-5 and TRBJ2-1, with 7 bases aligning to TRBD2. CDR1 MNHEY and CDR2 SVGAGI come from the germline V gene. J was trimmed by 10 bases and V by 5 bases; bases with no gene match: 5. The CDR3 has 12 amino acids. The CDR3 protein is CASSKTGLEQFF. The CDR3 DNA is TGTGCCAGCAGTAAAACGGGACTAGAGCAGTTCTTC.

This chain uses TRBV20-1 with TRBJ2-7; possible D gene TRBD2, 5 bases. The germline V and J ends were trimmed by 5 bases and 4 bases, with 9 bases remaining between them. The CDR3 consists of 11 residues. Germline CDR1 DFQATT, CDR2 SNEGSKA (reference sequence). The DNA of the CDR3 is TGCAGTGCTGTCGGGGAATACGAGCAGTACTTC. Translating it yields CSAVGEYEQYF.

This clone was seen only a few times. The chain is built from TRBV28 and TRBJ2-1; 8 nucleotides match TRBD1. Trimming removed 4 bases from V and 3 bases from J; junction bases left unmatched: 5. This CDR3 comprises 15 residues. Germline CDR1 reads MDHEN; CDR2 reads SYDVKM. This CDR3 reads CASSSGTGLYNEQFF. Written as DNA, the CDR3 is TGTGCCAGCAGTTCCGGGACAGGCCTCTACAATGAGCAGTTCTTC.

The V and J genes are TRBV5-8 and TRBJ2-1; 11 bases line up with TRBD1. The length of the CDR3 is 15 residues. V lost 4 bases to trimming and J lost 4 bases; unmatched junction nucleotides: 4. CDR1 SGHTS and CDR2 YDEGEE come from the germline V gene. The CDR3 reads CASSLGQGEYNEQFF. The CDR3 DNA reads as TGTGCCAGCAGCCTGGGACAGGGGGAATACAATGAGCAGTTCTTC.

The genes are TRBV5-5 and TRBJ2-5; 16 bases line up with TRBD2. The germline gives CDR1 SGHKS, CDR2 YYEKEE (reference sequence). The length of the CDR3 is 17 residues. With 3 bases clipped from V and 0 bases from J, the junction kept 2 bases outside the gene matches. CDR3 in DNA: TGTGCCAGCAGCTCGGGACTAGCGGGAGGGGACCAAGAGACCCAGTACTTC. This encodes CASSSGLAGGDQETQYF.